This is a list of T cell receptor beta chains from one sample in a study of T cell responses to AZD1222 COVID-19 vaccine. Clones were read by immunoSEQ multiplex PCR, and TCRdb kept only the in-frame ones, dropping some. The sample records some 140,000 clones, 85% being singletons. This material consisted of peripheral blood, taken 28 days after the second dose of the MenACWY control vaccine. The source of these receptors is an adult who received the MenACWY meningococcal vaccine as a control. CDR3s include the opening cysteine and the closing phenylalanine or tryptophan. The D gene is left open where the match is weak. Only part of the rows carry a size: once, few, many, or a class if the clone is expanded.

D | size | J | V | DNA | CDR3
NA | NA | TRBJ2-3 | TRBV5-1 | TGCGCCAGCAGCTGGGGGACTCCGAAGGAGGATACGCAGTATTTT | CASSWGTPKEDTQYF
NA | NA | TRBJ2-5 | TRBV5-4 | TGTGCCAGCAGGCGCAGGGATGGAGAGACCCAGTACTTC | CASRRRDGETQYF
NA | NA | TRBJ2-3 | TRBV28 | TGTGCCAGCAGTTTCTCCGACGGGGTGGCAGATACGCAGTATTTT | CASSFSDGVADTQYF
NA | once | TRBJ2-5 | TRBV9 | TGTGCCAGCAGCGGGAACAGATTTCAAGAGACCCAGTACTTC | CASSGNRFQETQYF
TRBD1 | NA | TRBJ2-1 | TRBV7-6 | TGTGCCAGCAGCTTGGGAACCCACAGGGGAAGTGAGCAGTTCTTC | CASSLGTHRGSEQFF
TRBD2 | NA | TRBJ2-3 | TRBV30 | TGTGCCTGGAGTAATAGCGGGAGTAGGGGCACAGATACGCAGTATTTT | CAWSNSGSRGTDTQYF
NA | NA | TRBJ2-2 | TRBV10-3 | TGTGCCCCCCTCCACCGGGGGGCGCAGAACACCGGGGAGCTGTTTTTT | CAPLHRGAQNTGELFF
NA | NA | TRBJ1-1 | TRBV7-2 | TGTGCCAGCAGGCTTCACTCGGGGCCTACTGAAGCTTTCTTT | CASRLHSGPTEAFF
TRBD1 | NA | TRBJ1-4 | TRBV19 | TGTGCCAGTAGTATAGATCCGGGACAGGGGGCTGAAAAACTGTTTTTT | CASSIDPGQGAEKLFF
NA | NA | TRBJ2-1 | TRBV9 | TGTGCCAGCAGCGTTTCCAGCTCCTACAATGAGCAGTTCTTC | CASSVSSSYNEQFF
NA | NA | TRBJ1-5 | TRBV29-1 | TGCAGCGTCGCCTGGACCTTTGAGCCCCAGCATTTT | CSVAWTFEPQHF
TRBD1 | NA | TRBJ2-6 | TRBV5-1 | TGCGCCAGCAGCCTCGGACAGGAAGCTGGGGCCAACGTCCTGACTTTC | CASSLGQEAGANVLTF
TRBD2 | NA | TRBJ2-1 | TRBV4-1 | TGCGCCAGCAGCCAAGGGGGCGGGGGGCCCAACAATGAGCAGTTCTTC | CASSQGGGGPNNEQFF
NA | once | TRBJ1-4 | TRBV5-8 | TGTGCCAGCAGCTTGGGTATTGGACAGCCGCCGTCTAATGAAAAACTGTTTTTT | CASSLGIGQPPSNEKLFF
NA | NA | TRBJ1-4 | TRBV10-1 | TGCGCCAGCAGTGGGGACCCGGGGAAACTGTTTTTT | CASSGDPGKLFF
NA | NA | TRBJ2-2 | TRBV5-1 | TGCGCCAGCAGCTTGGAAGTGTCACCCAACACCGGGGAGCTGTTTTTT | CASSLEVSPNTGELFF